Listed here are 27 T cell receptor beta chains from one sample, sequenced in a study of T-cell memory formation after mild COVID-19. A single record per CDR3 protein comes from TCRdb applying MiXCR to the 5' RACE reads. The table includes around 450,000 distinct CDR3 sequences, around 20% detected once. Sequenced sample: PBMCs or a T cell subset sorted from them (not recorded which). Receptors were obtained from an adult woman who had mild COVID-19 (a few samples of this study predate the infection). Cell type and time point are not known.

In its sample, this clonotype was seen a few times. CDR3 nucleotides: TGTGCCAGCAGTCTACTGGAAAGGACTGAAGCTTTCTTT. It encodes CASSLLERTEAFF. The chain employs TRBV12-3 or TRBV12-4 and TRBJ1-1; D gene unclear. With 5 bases removed from V and 5 bases from J, the gap between germline ends came to 12 bases. The CDR3 consists of 13 residues.

V is TRBV3-1 and J is TRBJ2-3, with TRBD2 as a possible D gene (6 bases). The CDR3 is 12 amino acids. In germline, CDR1 is LGHDT, CDR2 YNNKEL (reference sequence). The V end lost 2 bases, the J end lost 6 bases, and 6 bases lay between the germline ends. The CDR3 is CASSQREDTQYF. As DNA, the CDR3 is TGTGCCAGCAGCCAACGGGAGGATACGCAGTATTTT.

This chain connects TRBV11-2 to TRBJ2-1; TRBD2 matches 10 bases. CDR1 and CDR2 (germline): SGHAT, FQNNGV. This CDR3 has 15 residues. J was trimmed by 6 bases and V by 1 base; bases with no gene match: 3. CDR3 amino acids: CASSLVQRGGNEQFF. DNA of the CDR3: TGTGCCAGCAGCTTAGTGCAGCGGGGGGGCAATGAGCAGTTCTTC.

This chain links TRBV11-2 with TRBJ1-5, with D unresolved. Looked up from germline, CDR1 is SGHAT and CDR2 is FQNNGV. The CDR3 extends over 15 amino acids. The V end was cut by 3 bases, the J end by 4 bases, with 13 bases between. The CDR3 spells CASSLEPGPNQPQHF. CDR3 DNA: TGTGCCAGCAGCTTGGAACCTGGACCAAATCAGCCCCAGCATTTT.

The chain joins TRBV11-3 to TRBJ2-1; D is ambiguous. Trimming removed 5 bases from V and 5 bases from J, with 10 bases in between. The germline V gene encodes CDR1 SGHNT and CDR2 YENEEA. CDR3 length equals 13 residues. In nucleotides, the CDR3 is TGTGCCAGCAGCCCAAATACCCACAATGAGCAGTTCTTC. Amino acid sequence: CASSPNTHNEQFF.

This chain connects TRBV7-9 to TRBJ2-3; perhaps D is TRBD1 or TRBD2 (5 bases each). The CDR3 has 15 amino acids. V lost 1 base, J lost 6 bases, and 14 bases lay in between. Per germline, CDR1 SEHNR and CDR2 FQNEAQ (reference sequence). The CDR3: CASSLGLRDPDTQYF. For the CDR3, the DNA is TGTGCCAGCAGCTTAGGTCTCAGGGACCCGGATACGCAGTATTTT.

The chain has TRBV6-4 and TRBJ2-3; 10 bases line up with TRBD2. Germline CDR1 reads MRHNA; CDR2 reads SNTAGT. Trimming took 3 bases from V and 5 from J; bases not matched to a gene: 5. CDR3 length: 15 amino acids. In DNA, the CDR3 is TGTGCCAGCAGTGAACAGCGGGGGGGCCTAGATACGCAGTATTTT. As protein: CASSEQRGGLDTQYF.

V is TRBV6-5 and J is TRBJ2-1, with 11 bases that match TRBD2. The CDR3 runs 14 residues. Germline loops: CDR1 MNHEY, CDR2 SVGAGI. V lost 6 bases and J lost 8; bases outside the gene matches: 6. The CDR3: CASRLAGAGDEQFF. The DNA of the CDR3 is TGTGCCAGCAGACTAGCGGGAGCCGGGGATGAGCAGTTCTTC.

The chain employs TRBV18 and TRBJ2-2, with D tentatively TRBD2 (5 bases). The CDR3 consists of 16 residues. Germline V lookup: CDR1 KGHSH, CDR2 LQKENI. V lost 0 bases and J 4 bases, leaving 12 bases between the germline ends. Here the CDR3 reads CASSPPPLRATGELFF. Written as DNA, the CDR3 is TGTGCCAGCTCACCACCCCCTCTGCGGGCCACCGGGGAGCTGTTTTTT.

The V gene is TRBV27, the J gene TRBJ2-2, with D uncertain. Germline CDR1 and CDR2: MNHEY and SMNVEV (reference sequence). The V end lost 1 base, the J end lost 5 bases, and 11 bases lay between the germline ends. The CDR3 runs to 15 residues. Written as DNA, the CDR3 is TGTGCCAGCAGTTTATGGCCTCCGGTTACCGGGGAGCTGTTTTTT. Residues: CASSLWPPVTGELFF.

The chain combines TRBV3-1 with TRBJ1-6; D ambiguous. The germline CDR1 and CDR2 sequences are LGHDT and YNNKEL (reference sequence). The CDR3 extends over 13 amino acids. The germline V and J ends were trimmed by 1 base and 7 bases, with 5 bases remaining between them. The CDR3 is CASSQVGNSPLHF. In nucleotides, the CDR3 is TGTGCCAGCAGCCAAGTAGGGAATTCACCCCTCCACTTT.

This clonotype was counted a few times. The V call is TRBV24-1, the J call TRBJ2-2; the D gene is possibly TRBD1 (5 bases). The CDR3 runs to 15 residues. Germline V lookup: CDR1 KGHDR, CDR2 SFDVKD. Trimming removed 4 bases from V and 7 bases from J, with 15 bases in between. The CDR3: CATSDNRFISGELFF. CDR3 coding DNA: TGTGCCACCAGTGACAACAGGTTTATCAGCGGGGAGCTGTTTTTT.

V usage is TRBV5-1 and J usage is TRBJ2-5, with D perhaps TRBD1 (6 bases). CDR3 size: 17 residues. In germline, CDR1 is SGHRS, CDR2 YFSETQ. With 4 bases removed from V and 5 bases from J, the gap between germline ends came to 24 bases. The CDR3 here is CASSVGQGMAVAETQYF. The DNA for the CDR3 is TGCGCCAGCAGCGTGGGGCAGGGGATGGCGGTTGCGGAGACCCAGTACTTC.

This clonotype was detected a few times. The chain links TRBV20-1 to TRBJ2-2, with D tentatively TRBD1 or TRBD2 (5 bases each). The CDR3 has 15 amino acids. Germline CDR1 is DFQATT and CDR2 is SNEGSKA (reference sequence). V lost 4 bases and J lost 5, with 17 bases in between. The CDR3 loop is CSATRGPLVTGELFF. The CDR3 coding sequence is TGCAGTGCTACCCGGGGCCCCCTAGTGACCGGGGAGCTGTTTTTT.

The table lists this clonotype with a few counts. The chain links TRBV7-2 to TRBJ2-5; D gene uncertain. CDR3 length: 13 residues. Trimming took 5 bases from V and 5 from J, leaving 12 bases between them. CDR1 SGHTA and CDR2 FQGNSA come from the germline V gene. The CDR3 reads CASSAQVGETQYF. The CDR3, as DNA: TGTGCCAGCAGCGCCCAGGTCGGGGAGACCCAGTACTTC. Drawing the rest from reference TRBV7-2 and TRBJ2-5, the complete variable domain is GAGVSQSPSNKVTEKGKDVELRCDPISGHTALYWYRQSLGQGLEFLIYFQGNSAPDKSGLPSDRFSAERTGGSVSTLTIQRTQQEDSAVYLCASSAQVGETQYFGPGTRLLVL.

Many counts were recorded for this clonotype. The V call is TRBV5-1, the J call TRBJ2-1; weak D call: TRBD2 (5 bases). This CDR3 is 15 amino acids long. Germline V lookup: CDR1 SGHRS, CDR2 YFSETQ. The V gene lost 0 bases and the J gene lost 6 bases, with 13 bases spanning the gap. Here the CDR3 DNA reads TGCGCCAGCAGCTTGGACGGGAACCTTGGCAATGAGCAGTTCTTC. The encoded protein is CASSLDGNLGNEQFF.

This chain joins TRBV6-2 or TRBV6-3 and TRBJ2-1, with 12 bases fitting TRBD2. The V gene end was trimmed by 6 bases and the J gene end by 7 bases; junction bases not matched to a gene: 10. Germline V gene lookup returns CDR1 MNHEY and CDR2 SVGEGT. This CDR3 is 16 amino acids long. The CDR3 reads CASSYPIGLAGNEQFF. CDR3 sequence (DNA): TGTGCCAGCAGCTACCCGATCGGACTAGCGGGAAATGAGCAGTTCTTC.

This clonotype was counted ten times or more. The chain joins TRBV6-5 to TRBJ1-2, with TRBD1 identical over 7 bases. The trim removed 6 bases at V and 7 bases at J, leaving 11 bases unmatched. The germline gives CDR1 MNHEY, CDR2 SVGAGI. The CDR3 runs to 14 residues. DNA for the CDR3: TGTGCCAGCAGGCTAAAGACAGGGTTGAGTGGCTACACCTTC. It codes for CASRLKTGLSGYTF.

The chain combines TRBV7-9 with TRBJ2-1; D unresolved. The germline gives CDR1 SEHNR, CDR2 FQNEAQ (reference sequence). V lost 1 base to trimming and J lost 12 bases, with 10 bases between them. The CDR3 covers 12 residues. Here the CDR3 reads CASSLEDRGQFF. In DNA, the CDR3 is TGTGCCAGCAGCTTAGAGGATCGCGGGCAGTTCTTC.

The V and J genes are TRBV20-1 and TRBJ1-1, with unresolved D. The V and J ends lost 0 bases and 10 bases respectively, with 9 bases between them. Germline assignment: CDR1 DFQATT and CDR2 SNEGSKA (reference sequence). The CDR3 runs to 11 residues. Here the CDR3 DNA reads TGCAGTGCTAGAGATGTCCCCAGAGCTTTCTTT. It yields the protein CSARDVPRAFF.

The gene calls are TRBV9 and TRBJ2-1; TRBD1 matches 8 bases. J was trimmed by 5 bases and V by 3 bases; bases with no gene match: 1. This CDR3 is built from 13 residues. CDR1 and CDR2 from the germline V gene are SGDLS and YYNGEE. The DNA of the CDR3 is TGTGCCAGCAGCGGGGACAGGAACAATGAGCAGTTCTTC. Amino acid sequence: CASSGDRNNEQFF.

This clonotype was counted a few times. The gene calls are TRBV29-1 and TRBJ1-1; no clear D gene. The V gene's germline CDR1 is SQVTM and CDR2 ANQGSEA. The CDR3 totals 11 residues. V was cut by 7 bases and J by 3 bases, with 9 bases left in between. CDR3: CSAGSDTEAFF. The CDR3 DNA is TGCAGCGCCGGGTCGGACACTGAAGCTTTCTTT.

The chain carries TRBV6-6 and TRBJ2-2, with a possible D match to TRBD1 (6 bases). The CDR3 is 14 amino acids. Germline CDR1 reads MNHNY; CDR2 reads SVGAGI (reference sequence). V was trimmed by 3 bases and J by 8 bases, leaving 13 bases between them. CDR3 nucleotides: TGTGCCAGCAGTTATTACCGGGACAATGGGGAGCTGTTTTTT. As protein: CASSYYRDNGELFF.

The rearrangement joins TRBV24-1 to TRBJ1-2, with 9 nucleotides matching TRBD1. CDR3 size: 16 residues. Germline CDR1 is KGHDR and CDR2 is SFDVKD. V was clipped by 3 bases and J by 8 bases; unmatched bases: 12. CDR3 region: CATSDTLGTGRNGYTF. Here the CDR3 DNA reads TGTGCCACCAGTGATACCTTAGGGACAGGGAGGAACGGCTACACCTTC.

This clonotype was seen only a few times. The V call is TRBV15, the J call TRBJ1-1; D is possibly TRBD1 (6 bases). V lost 3 bases and J 6 bases, leaving 11 bases between the germline ends. Germline V lookup: CDR1 LNHNV, CDR2 YYDKDF (reference sequence). This CDR3 has 13 amino acids. The CDR3 here is CATSSKQGPEAFF. CDR3 DNA sequence: TGTGCCACCAGCAGTAAACAGGGTCCTGAAGCTTTCTTT.

The chain recombines TRBV7-2 with TRBJ2-1; TRBD2 agrees at 12 bases. V shed 1 base, J shed 4 bases, and the junction held 5 bases outside the gene matches. The CDR3 totals 17 residues. Germline V gene data show CDR1 as SGHTA and CDR2 as FQGNSA. CDR3 sequence: CASSLVNLAGGYNEQFF. DNA for the CDR3: TGTGCCAGCAGCTTAGTAAATCTAGCGGGAGGGTACAATGAGCAGTTCTTC.

The DNA for the CDR3 is TGTGCCAGCAGCGTATATGGCCGGCTGAGCTCCTACAATGAGCAGTTCTTC. It translates to CASSVYGRLSSYNEQFF. The chain joins TRBV9 to TRBJ2-1, with D unresolved. Germline lookup yields CDR1 SGDLS and CDR2 YYNGEE. The CDR3 runs to 17 residues. The V end was cut by 1 base, the J end by 0 bases, with 14 bases between.